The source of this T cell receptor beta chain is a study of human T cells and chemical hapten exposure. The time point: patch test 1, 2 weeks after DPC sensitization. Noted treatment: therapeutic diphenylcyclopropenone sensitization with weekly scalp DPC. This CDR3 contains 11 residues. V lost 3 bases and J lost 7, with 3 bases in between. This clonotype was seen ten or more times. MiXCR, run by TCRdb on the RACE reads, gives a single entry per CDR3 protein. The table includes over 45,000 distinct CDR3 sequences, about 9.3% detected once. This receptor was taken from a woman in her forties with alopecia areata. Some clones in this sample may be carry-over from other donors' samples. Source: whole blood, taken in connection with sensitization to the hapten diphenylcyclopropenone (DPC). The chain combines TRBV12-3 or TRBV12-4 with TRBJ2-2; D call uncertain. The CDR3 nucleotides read TGTGCCAGCAGTTTCGGCGGGGAGCTGTTTTTT. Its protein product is CASSFGGELFF.